This passage covers 2 T cell receptor beta chains from one sample sequenced in a study of blood T cell repertoires in COVID-19 (dated by TCRdb to the early 2020s). Library preparation employed the immunoSEQ multiplex PCR assay. This is the immuneACCESS table as TCRdb keeps it, with only in-frame sequences that have V and J called. A part of the clones is gone; compared with another copy, unresolved V genes explain less than half, and the rest is unexplained. The table for this sample lists roughly 220,000 clones; about 88% of them were counted only once. Approximately 2.7% of the sample belongs to the ten largest clones. Sequenced sample: PBMCs or T cells enriched from blood (not recorded which). The receptors were gathered from a woman aged 30 to 39 who had recovered from COVID-19.

V gene TRBV19 combines with J gene TRBJ2-1; D is possibly TRBD2 (5 bases). The germline V gene encodes CDR1 LNHDA and CDR2 SQIVND (reference sequence). Trimming shortened V by 4 bases and J by 7 bases, and 11 bases separated the two germline ends. This CDR3 has 13 residues. The CDR3 here is CASSTGRGNEQFF. CDR3 sequence (DNA): TGTGCCAGTAGTACGGGTCGGGGTAATGAGCAGTTCTTC. Looking up the rest from reference TRBV19 and TRBJ2-1 gives the full variable domain: DGGITQSPKYLFRKEGQNVTLSCEQNLNHDAMYWYRQDPGQGLRLIYYSQIVNDFQKGDIAEGYSVSREKKESFPLTVTSAQKNPTAFYLCASSTGRGNEQFFGPGTRLTVL.

In regard to this clone: One end of the junction varies from germline; a read error may be responsible. The chain employs TRBV7-7 and TRBJ2-1; tentatively, D is TRBD2 (6 bases). The CDR3 totals 16 residues. Germline lookup yields CDR1 SSHAT and CDR2 FNYEAQ (reference sequence). The CDR3 here is CASSATLATSYNEQFF. Written as DNA, the CDR3 is TGTGCTAGCAGCGCCACCCTAGCGACTTCCTACAATGAGCAGTTCTTC. The full variable domain, rest sourced from reference TRBV7-7 and TRBJ2-1, is GAGVSQSPRYKVTKRGQDVTLRCDPISSHATLYWYQQALGQGPEFLTYFNYEAQPDKSGLPSDRFSAERPEGSISTLTIQRTEQRDSAMYRCASSATLATSYNEQFFGPGTRLTVL.